This TCR beta chain was sequenced in a study of blood T cells in healthy people across ages. Findings of the study overall: Naive T cell percentage by flow cytometry tracked strongly with beta diversity.

CDR1 is MNHEY, CDR2 SVGEGT, per germline. The CDR3 totals 14 residues. V was clipped by 0 bases and J by 0 bases, with 6 bases between them. The second PCR ran roughly 7 to 12 cycles with a sample-barcoded 5' primer and J-beta primers. Each of the cDNA molecules was tagged by a template-switch adaptor with 12 random nucleotides. TCRdb used MiXCR to reprocess the 5' RACE reads, holding one entry per CDR3 protein. The sample lists approximately 700,000 distinct CDR3 sequences; approximately 29% were seen once. In this sample, this clonotype turned up many times. The antigen remains undetermined. The chain couples TRBV6-2 or TRBV6-3 to TRBJ2-7; D unclear. The receptor was isolated from a woman over 75 in good health. Sequencing was done on a sample of blood. CDR3 sequence reads: CASSYSANSYEQYF. As DNA, the CDR3 is TGTGCCAGCAGTTACTCGGCTAACTCCTACGAGCAGTACTTC.